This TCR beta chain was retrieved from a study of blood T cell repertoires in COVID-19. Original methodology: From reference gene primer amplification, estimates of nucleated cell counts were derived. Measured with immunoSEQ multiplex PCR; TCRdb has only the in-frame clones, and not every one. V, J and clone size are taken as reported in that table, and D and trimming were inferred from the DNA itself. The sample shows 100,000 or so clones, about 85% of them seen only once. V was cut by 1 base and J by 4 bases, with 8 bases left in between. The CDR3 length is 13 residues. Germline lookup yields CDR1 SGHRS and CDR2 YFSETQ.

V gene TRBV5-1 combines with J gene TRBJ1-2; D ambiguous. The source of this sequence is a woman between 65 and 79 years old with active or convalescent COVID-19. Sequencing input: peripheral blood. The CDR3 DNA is TGCGCCAGCAGCTTGTCGTTTTCCTATGGCTACACCTTC. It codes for CASSLSFSYGYTF.